The entry below gives a single T cell receptor (beta chain) sequence along with its context. This entry is derived from a study of blood T cell repertoires in COVID-19. Study summary: Acute and convalescent COVID-19 specimens originated in the United States, Italy and Spain. Sources were T cells, B-cell-depleted T cells, or PBMCs; the material itself was cDNA or gDNA.

Clones were sequenced by immunoSEQ multiplex PCR, and TCRdb holds only the in-frame ones, with some missing. The table lists about 75,000 clones, approximately 82% of them singletons. The sequence was collected from a woman aged 50 to 65 with acute or convalescent COVID-19. Specimen: peripheral blood.

Written as DNA, the CDR3 is TGTGCCAGCAGTTACTCTCAGGGTGTGGGCACTGAAGCTTTCTTT. Its protein product is CASSYSQGVGTEAFF. The gene calls are TRBV6-5 and TRBJ1-1, with a tentative D call TRBD1 (5 bases). The V end was cut by 0 bases, the J end by 4 bases, with 12 bases between. Germline V gives CDR1 MNHEY, CDR2 SVGAGI. The CDR3 consists of 15 residues.